This T cell receptor (beta chain) derives from a study of cytomegalovirus exposure and HLA in healthy donors. Every donor was a healthy person donating bone marrow. Germline V gene lookup returns CDR1 MNHEY and CDR2 SMNVEV (reference sequence). There are 14 residues in the CDR3. V shed 6 bases and J shed 2 bases, with 11 bases lying between them. General study points: V- and J-gene trimming of TCR beta was linked (in a later analysis) to a missense DCLRE1C variant. Clonal expansion, a later analysis showed, was greater in HLA-associated TCR beta chains than in equally common others. Versus the approximately 670-donor mean, an Asian-associated ancestry cluster reportedly showed fewer N-insertions in a later analysis.

The PCR used 60 Vbeta and 13 Jbeta primers. Sequencing was performed with immunoSEQ multiplex PCR; in TCRdb, only in-frame clones are kept and a portion is missing. The data show 100,000 to 120,000 clones, around four fifths seen once. A note on this clone: Its antigen remains unknown.

The material sequenced was PBMCs. The clonotype was recovered from a man younger than 40 in good health and CMV-seropositive. This chain joins TRBV27 and TRBJ1-5, with D perhaps TRBD1 (6 bases). This CDR3 reads CASRSGVGNQPQHF. The CDR3 DNA reads TGTGCCAGCAGATCAGGGGTGGGCAATCAGCCCCAGCATTTT.